The rows below give T cell receptor beta chains drawn from one sample of a study of blood T cell repertoires in COVID-19. Repertoires were generated with immunoSEQ multiplex PCR, while TCRdb's copy carries only in-frame clones and drops some. The sample yields around 230,000 clones, 83% seen once. The sample was peripheral blood. The source is a middle-aged woman with active or convalescent COVID-19. CDR3s include the opening cysteine and the closing phenylalanine or tryptophan.

>TRBJ2-1|TRBV7-3
CASSLMPSGDNEQFF
>TRBJ2-1|TRBV7-2
CASRARTGSSYNEQFF
>TRBJ1-2|TRBV9
CASSLQEGHGYTF
>TRBJ1-1|TRBV10-2
CASSDLYTMNTEAFF
>TRBJ2-3|TRBV28
CASSFGLDTQYF
>TRBJ1-1|TRBV6-1
CASSEVGVYTEAFF
>TRBJ2-1|TRBV19
CASSIGGEGYEQFF
>TRBJ1-5|TRBV3-1/TRBV3-2
CASSQTADSNQPQHF
>TRBJ1-5|TRBV11-2
CASSPDWRDYNQPQHF
>TRBJ1-4|TRBV4-3
CASSQEDRRNEKLFF
>TRBJ2-7|TRBV19
CASSPSAGGWDEQYF
>TRBJ2-1|TRBV5-1
CASALDSHNEQFF
>TRBJ2-2|TRBV7-3
CASSLTRGLDTGELFF
>TRBJ2-7|TRBV4-2
CASSPSPGTSGLGQYF
>TRBJ1-2|TRBV6-5
CATGWALGGYTF
>TRBJ1-1|TRBV24-1
CATSDPRTPNTEAFF
>TRBJ1-5|TRBV15
CATSREGEGNQPQHF
>TRBJ1-1|TRBV5-6
CASSLEGGKAEAFF
>TRBJ1-4|TRBV28
CASSSAQGKGEKLFF
>TRBJ2-7|TRBV30
CAWAGGYEQYF
>TRBJ2-7|TRBV7-3
CASSLLAGSYEQYF
>TRBJ1-6|TRBV5-1
CASRRGGHPNNSPLHF
>TRBJ1-1|TRBV28
CASSARDRAFFNTEAFF
>TRBJ1-2|TRBV5-4
CASSLEGGPGPSGYTF
>TRBJ2-3|TRBV6-2/TRBV6-3
CASSRTTTDTQYF
>TRBJ1-3|TRBV7-3
CASSPGGSGNTIYF
>TRBJ1-1|TRBV7-9
CASSPQGGDTEAFF
>TRBJ1-3|TRBV29-1
CSVQGEPGNTIYF
>TRBJ1-2|TRBV6-6
CASRQANYGYTF
>TRBJ1-4|TRBV4-3
CASSRYRVANEKLFF
>TRBJ1-4|TRBV2
CASRIRTGEKLFF
>TRBJ1-2|TRBV30
CAWSVKIYRGYTF
>TRBJ2-2|TRBV3-1/TRBV3-2
CASSQGLYRTGRAGELFF
>TRBJ1-4|TRBV19
CASRDSHADEKLFF
>TRBJ2-3|TRBV2
CASPTLPGEVNTQYF
>TRBJ2-1|TRBV11-3
CASSTRSRGYNEQFF
>TRBJ1-1|TRBV30
CAWSVLHLNTEAFF